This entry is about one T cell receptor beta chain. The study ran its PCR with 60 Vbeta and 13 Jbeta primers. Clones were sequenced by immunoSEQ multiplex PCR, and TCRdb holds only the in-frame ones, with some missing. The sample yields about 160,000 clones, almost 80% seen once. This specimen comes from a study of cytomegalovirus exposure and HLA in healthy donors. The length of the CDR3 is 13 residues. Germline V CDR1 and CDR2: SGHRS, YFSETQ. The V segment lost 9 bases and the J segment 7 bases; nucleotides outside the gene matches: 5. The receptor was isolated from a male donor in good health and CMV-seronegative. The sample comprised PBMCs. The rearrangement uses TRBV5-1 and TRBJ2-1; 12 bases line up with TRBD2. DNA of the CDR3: TGCGCCACTAGGACTAGCGGGGAAAATGAGCAGTTCTTC. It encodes CATRTSGENEQFF. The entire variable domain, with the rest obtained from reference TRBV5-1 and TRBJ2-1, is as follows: KAGVTQTPRYLIKTRGQQVTLSCSPISGHRSVSWYQQTPGQGLQFLFEYFSETQRNKGNFPGRFSGRQFSNSRSEMNVSTLELGDSALYLCATRTSGENEQFFGPGTRLTVL.